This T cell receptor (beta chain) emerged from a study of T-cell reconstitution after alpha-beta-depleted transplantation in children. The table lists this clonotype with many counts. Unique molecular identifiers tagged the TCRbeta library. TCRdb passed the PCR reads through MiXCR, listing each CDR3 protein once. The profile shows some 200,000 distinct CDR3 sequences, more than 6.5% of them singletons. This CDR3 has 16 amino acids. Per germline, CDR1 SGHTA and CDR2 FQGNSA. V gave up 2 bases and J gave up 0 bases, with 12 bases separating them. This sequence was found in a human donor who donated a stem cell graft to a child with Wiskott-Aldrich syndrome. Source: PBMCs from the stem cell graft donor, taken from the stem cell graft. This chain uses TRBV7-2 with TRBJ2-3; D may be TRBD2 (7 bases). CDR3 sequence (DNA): TGTGCCAGCAGCTTACTTGGGGGGGGCAGCACAGATACGCAGTATTTT. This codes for CASSLLGGGSTDTQYF. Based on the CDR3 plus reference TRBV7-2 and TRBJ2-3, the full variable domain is GAGVSQSPSNKVTEKGKDVELRCDPISGHTALYWYRQSLGQGLEFLIYFQGNSAPDKSGLPSDRFSAERTGGSVSTLTIQRTQQEDSAVYLCASSLLGGGSTDTQYFGPGTRLTVL.